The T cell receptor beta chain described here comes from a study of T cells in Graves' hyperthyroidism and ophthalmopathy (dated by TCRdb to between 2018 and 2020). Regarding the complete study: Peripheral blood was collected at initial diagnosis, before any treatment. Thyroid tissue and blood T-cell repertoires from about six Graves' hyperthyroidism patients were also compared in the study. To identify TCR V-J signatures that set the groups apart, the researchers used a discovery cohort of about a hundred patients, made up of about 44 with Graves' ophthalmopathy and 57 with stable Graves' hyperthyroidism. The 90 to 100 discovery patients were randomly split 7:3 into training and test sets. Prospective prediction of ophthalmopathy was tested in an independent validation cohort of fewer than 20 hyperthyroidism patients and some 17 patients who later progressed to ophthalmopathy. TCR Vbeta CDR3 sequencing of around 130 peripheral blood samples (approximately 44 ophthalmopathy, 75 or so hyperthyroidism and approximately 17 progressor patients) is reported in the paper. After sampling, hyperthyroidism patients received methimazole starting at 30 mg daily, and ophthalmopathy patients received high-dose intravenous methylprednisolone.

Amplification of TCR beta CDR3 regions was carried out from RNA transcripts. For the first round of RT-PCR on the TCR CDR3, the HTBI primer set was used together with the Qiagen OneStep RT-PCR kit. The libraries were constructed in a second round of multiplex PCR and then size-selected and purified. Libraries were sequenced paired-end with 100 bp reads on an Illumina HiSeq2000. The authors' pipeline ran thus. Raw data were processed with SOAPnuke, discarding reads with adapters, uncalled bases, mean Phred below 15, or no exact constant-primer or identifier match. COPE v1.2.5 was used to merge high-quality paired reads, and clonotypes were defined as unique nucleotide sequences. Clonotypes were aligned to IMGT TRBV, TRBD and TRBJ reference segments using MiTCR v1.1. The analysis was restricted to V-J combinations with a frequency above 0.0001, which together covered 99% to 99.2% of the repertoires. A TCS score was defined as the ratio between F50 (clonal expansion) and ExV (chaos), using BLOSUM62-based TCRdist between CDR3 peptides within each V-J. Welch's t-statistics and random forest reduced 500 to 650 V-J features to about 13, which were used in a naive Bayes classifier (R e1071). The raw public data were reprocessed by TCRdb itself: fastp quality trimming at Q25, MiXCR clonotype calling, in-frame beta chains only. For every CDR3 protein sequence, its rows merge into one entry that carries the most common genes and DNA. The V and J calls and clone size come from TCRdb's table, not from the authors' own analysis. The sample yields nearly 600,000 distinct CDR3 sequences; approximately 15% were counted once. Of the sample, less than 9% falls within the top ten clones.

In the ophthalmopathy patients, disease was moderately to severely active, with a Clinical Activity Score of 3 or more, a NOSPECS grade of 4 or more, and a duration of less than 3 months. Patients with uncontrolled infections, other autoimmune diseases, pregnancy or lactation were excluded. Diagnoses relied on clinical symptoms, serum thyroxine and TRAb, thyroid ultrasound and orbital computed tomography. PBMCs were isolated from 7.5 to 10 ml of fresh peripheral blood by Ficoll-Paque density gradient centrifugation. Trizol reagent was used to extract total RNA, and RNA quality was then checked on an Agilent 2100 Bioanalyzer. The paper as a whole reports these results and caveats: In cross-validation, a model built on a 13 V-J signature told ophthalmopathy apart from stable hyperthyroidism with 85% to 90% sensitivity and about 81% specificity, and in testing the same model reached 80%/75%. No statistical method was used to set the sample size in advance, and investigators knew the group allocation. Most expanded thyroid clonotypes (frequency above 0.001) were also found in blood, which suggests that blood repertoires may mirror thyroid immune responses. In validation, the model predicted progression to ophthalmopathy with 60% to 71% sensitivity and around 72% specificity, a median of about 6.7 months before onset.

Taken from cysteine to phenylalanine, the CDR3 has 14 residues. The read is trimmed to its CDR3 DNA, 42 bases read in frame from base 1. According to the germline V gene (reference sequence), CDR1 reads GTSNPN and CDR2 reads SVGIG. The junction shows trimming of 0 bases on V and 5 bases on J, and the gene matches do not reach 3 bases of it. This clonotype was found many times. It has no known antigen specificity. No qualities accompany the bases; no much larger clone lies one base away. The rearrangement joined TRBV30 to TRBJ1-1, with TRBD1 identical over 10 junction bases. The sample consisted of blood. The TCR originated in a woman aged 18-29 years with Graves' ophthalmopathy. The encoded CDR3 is CAWSVTGGETEAFF. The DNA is TGTGCCTGGAGTGTGACAGGGGGCGAGACTGAAGCTTTCTTT.